The clone carrying this T cell receptor beta chain was seen only a few times. There are 15 residues in the CDR3. Germline CDR1 SGHAT, CDR2 FQNNGV. The V gene lost 3 bases and the J gene lost 0 bases, with 11 bases spanning the gap. This sample was taken from a study of T-cell reconstitution after alpha-beta-depleted transplantation in children. A TCRbeta library incorporating unique molecular identifiers was prepared. TCRdb ran MiXCR on the PCR reads and lists one entry per CDR3 protein. Of over 150,000 distinct CDR3 sequences detected, roughly 6.8% appear once; the ten largest clones hold around 3.1%.

This specimen consisted of PBMCs from the stem cell graft donor, obtained from the stem cell graft. The clonotype was recovered from a human donor who donated a stem cell graft to a child with Wiskott-Aldrich syndrome. The chain couples TRBV11-2 to TRBJ2-5; maybe TRBD1 (6 bases). In DNA form, the CDR3 reads TGTGCCAGCAGCTTGGGGTGGGACAACCAAGAGACCCAGTACTTC. Protein sequence: CASSLGWDNQETQYF.